Below are 12 T cell receptor beta chains sequenced from a single sample in a study of T cell repertoires in cytomegalovirus infection. One entry per CDR3 protein results from TCRdb running MiXCR on the reads. The profile covers 300,000 to 400,000 distinct CDR3 sequences, with 15% to 20% appearing a single time and 8.7% taken by the ten largest. Sequencing was performed on PBMCs. These receptor sequences come from a human donor in good health (CMV status not recorded). Some clones in this sample may be carry-over from other donors' samples.

This clonotype was observed a few times. The rearrangement joins TRBV4-3 to TRBJ1-1; a weak D match, TRBD1 (5 bases). Germline CDR1 is LGHNA and CDR2 is YSLEER. V was pared by 1 base and J by 3 bases, with 15 bases between. This CDR3 has 16 residues. This CDR3 is CASSQGPRGADTEAFF. The CDR3 bases are TGCGCCAGCAGCCAAGGACCCCGGGGCGCCGACACTGAAGCTTTCTTT.

The rearrangement joins TRBV2 to TRBJ2-1; D unresolved. The V end lost 3 bases, the J end lost 2 bases, and 11 bases lay between the germline ends. Germline assignment: CDR1 SNHLY and CDR2 FYNNEI. The CDR3 is 15 amino acids. The CDR3 reads CASSDGVFAYNEQFF. As DNA, the CDR3 is TGTGCCAGCAGTGACGGAGTTTTTGCCTACAATGAGCAGTTCTTC.

In this sample, this clonotype turned up a few times. V and J are TRBV6-2 or TRBV6-3 and TRBJ2-3; 8 bases line up with TRBD1. Germline V gene lookup returns CDR1 MNHEY and CDR2 SVGEGT. The CDR3 covers 14 residues. Losses at the gene ends were 6 bases for V and 4 bases for J; bases not matched to a gene: 6. CDR3 amino acids: CASSDDRGPDTQYF. In nucleotides, the CDR3 is TGTGCCAGCAGCGACGACAGGGGCCCAGATACGCAGTATTTT.

This clonotype was seen ten or more times. The rearrangement links TRBV7-2 to TRBJ1-1; D possibly corresponds to TRBD1 (5 bases). The V gene's germline CDR1 is SGHTA and CDR2 FQGNSA. V lost 5 bases, J lost 3 bases, and 13 bases lay in between. The CDR3 is 14 residues long. CDR3 DNA sequence: TGTGCCAGCAGCGACCCGGGACGGGACACTGAAGCTTTCTTT. This translates into CASSDPGRDTEAFF.

The sample holds many counts of this clonotype. This chain connects TRBV28 to TRBJ1-2, with D possibly being TRBD1 (5 bases). This CDR3 contains 13 residues. Looked up from germline, CDR1 is MDHEN and CDR2 is SYDVKM. Between the trimmed V and J ends, which lost 6 bases and 6 bases, there was a span of 14 bases. The CDR3 loop is CASSLGPEDGYTF. CDR3 nucleotides: TGTGCCAGCAGCTTGGGACCGGAGGATGGCTACACCTTC.

This clonotype was detected a few times. The chain has TRBV6-2 or TRBV6-3 and TRBJ2-1; the match to TRBD2 covers 8 bases. This CDR3 has 14 residues. Germline CDR1 reads MNHEY; CDR2 reads SVGEGT. The V gene end was trimmed by 5 bases and the J gene end by 8 bases; junction bases not matched to a gene: 8. The CDR3 is CASSIREGRDEQFF. CDR3 in DNA: TGTGCCAGCAGTATTCGGGAGGGCCGGGATGAGCAGTTCTTC.

This clonotype was detected a few times. The genes are TRBV7-2 and TRBJ2-1, with 9 nucleotides matching TRBD2. The V and J ends lost 5 bases and 9 bases, in that order; junction bases with no gene match: 11. Germline-derived CDR1 and CDR2 are SGHTA and FQGNSA. There are 15 residues in the CDR3. The CDR3 protein is CASSNGTSLVAEQFF. The CDR3 DNA follows: TGTGCCAGCAGCAACGGGACTAGCCTCGTAGCTGAGCAGTTCTTC.

The gene calls are TRBV6-2 or TRBV6-3 and TRBJ2-2; 8 bases match TRBD2. The V gene's germline CDR1 is MNHEY and CDR2 SVGEGT. The junction had 1 base not matched to a gene; V was cut back by 0 bases and J by 1 base. The CDR3 has 16 residues. The CDR3 sequence is CASSYSLAGNTGELFF. The CDR3 bases are TGTGCCAGCAGTTACTCTCTAGCGGGGAACACCGGGGAGCTGTTTTTT.

This clonotype was counted a few times. The chain uses TRBV12-3 or TRBV12-4 and TRBJ1-3; D gene ambiguous. V lost 3 bases and J lost 4, with 4 bases in between. The CDR3 is 12 amino acids. CDR3 protein: CASSFRGNTIYF. For the CDR3, the DNA is TGTGCCAGCAGTTTTCGGGGAAACACCATATATTTT.

This clonotype was observed many times. The J gene is TRBJ2-1, the V gene TRBV6-5, with 9 bases aligning to TRBD1. CDR1 and CDR2 (germline): MNHEY, SVGAGI. The CDR3 extends over 15 amino acids. V lost 0 bases to trimming and J lost 6 bases; unmatched junction nucleotides: 3. CDR3 amino acids: CASSYSTGGSNEQFF. The CDR3 coding sequence is TGTGCCAGCAGTTACTCGACAGGGGGGAGCAATGAGCAGTTCTTC.

This clonotype showed up many times. This chain connects TRBV7-2 to TRBJ2-7; 9 bases fit TRBD1. CDR3 length equals 15 residues. The germline V gene encodes CDR1 SGHTA and CDR2 FQGNSA. With V trimmed by 2 bases and J by 4 bases, 6 bases remained unmatched. CDR3 nucleotides: TGTGCCAGCAGCTTAAGCACAGGGGGCGGGTACGAGCAGTACTTC. Its translation: CASSLSTGGGYEQYF.

This clonotype is a singleton in its sample. The chain joins TRBV7-2 to TRBJ1-2, with 7 bases that match TRBD1. Germline loops: CDR1 SGHTA, CDR2 FQGNSA. This CDR3 contains 14 residues. Losses at the gene ends were 5 bases for V and 3 bases for J; bases not matched to a gene: 6. CDR3 nucleotides: TGTGCCAGCAGCAGAGCCGGGACAGACTATGGCTACACCTTC. Residues: CASSRAGTDYGYTF. The whole variable domain, remainder taken from reference TRBV7-2 and TRBJ1-2, is GAGVSQSPSNKVTEKGKDVELRCDPISGHTALYWYRQSLGQGLEFLIYFQGNSAPDKSGLPSDRFSAERTGGSVSTLTIQRTQQEDSAVYLCASSRAGTDYGYTFGSGTRLTVV.